A selection of T cell receptor beta chains follows, all from one sample in a study of Ad26.COV2.S vaccination and SARS-CoV-2 variants. Clones were read by immunoSEQ multiplex PCR, and TCRdb kept only the in-frame ones, dropping some. The data hold more than 300,000 clones, with around 88% observed a single time. The source material was peripheral blood, sampled in a trial of Ad26.COV2.S vaccine versus placebo. The receptors were sampled from a person aged 18-65 years who received the Ad26.COV2.S COVID-19 vaccine or a placebo. The CDR3 runs from the conserved cysteine through the conserved F or W. Each record gives: D gene, J gene, CDR3 length, V gene, clone size, CDR3 protein, CDR3 DNA. A D gene is named only where the DNA matches it firmly. Part of the rows lack a size; the others show once, few, many or a class for expanded clones.

- TRBJ2-2 13 TRBV19 once CATTPGGNGELFF TGTGCCACCACACCCGGGGGCAACGGGGAGCTGTTTTTT
- TRBJ2-7 15 TRBV4-1 - CASSPTPGLAYEQYF TGCGCCAGCAGCCCAACCCCGGGGCTGGCCTACGAGCAGTACTTC
- TRBJ1-2 16 TRBV5-1 - CASSLASTDRNYGYTF TGCGCCAGCAGCTTAGCTTCAACGGACAGAAACTATGGCTACACCTTC
TRBD1 TRBJ1-6 15 TRBV13 - CASRSQGRNNSPLHF TGTGCCAGCAGATCACAGGGGAGGAATAATTCACCCCTCCACTTT
- TRBJ2-1 13 TRBV6-1 - CASSEFLINEQFF TGTGCCAGCAGTGAATTCTTAATCAATGAGCAGTTCTTC
- TRBJ2-5 15 TRBV27 - CASSLSLSTQETQYF TGTGCCAGCAGTTTATCCCTTAGCACCCAAGAGACCCAGTACTTC
- TRBJ1-5 16 TRBV28 - CASSPSRRGSNQPQHF TGTGCCAGCAGTCCCTCAAGGAGGGGGAGCAATCAGCCCCAGCATTTT
TRBD1 TRBJ2-1 13 TRBV11-3 - CASSYNTGAEQFF TGTGCCAGCAGCTACAACACAGGGGCTGAGCAGTTCTTC
- TRBJ2-2 13 TRBV28 - CASSLHRSGELFF TGTGCCAGCAGCCTCCACCGATCCGGGGAGCTGTTTTTT
- TRBJ2-7 12 TRBV4-1 - CASPKYSYEQYF TGCGCCAGCCCGAAGTACTCCTACGAGCAGTACTTC
TRBD1 TRBJ1-1 16 TRBV18 - CASSPAPGQINTEAFF TGTGCCAGCTCACCGGCCCCGGGACAGATAAACACTGAAGCTTTCTTT
- TRBJ1-2 12 TRBV5-8 - CASSGLNYGYTF TGTGCCAGCAGCGGACTTAACTATGGCTACACCTTC
- TRBJ2-3 14 TRBV2 - CASTLASSTDTQYF TGTGCCAGCACTCTAGCCTCTAGCACAGATACGCAGTATTTT
- TRBJ1-2 16 TRBV28 - CASSPLVGLHVYGYTF TGTGCCAGCAGCCCACTCGTCGGCCTACACGTCTATGGCTACACCTTC
- TRBJ2-7 14 TRBV7-9 - CASSRFGPTYEQYF TGTGCCAGCAGCCGTTTTGGACCTACCTACGAGCAGTACTTC
TRBD2 TRBJ2-1 16 TRBV25-1 - CASSEGLVWVYNEQFF TGTGCCAGCAGTGAGGGACTAGTGTGGGTCTACAATGAGCAGTTCTTC
TRBD1 TRBJ1-2 15 TRBV6-5 - CASSPFGQANYGYTF TGTGCCAGCAGCCCCTTTGGACAGGCTAACTATGGCTACACCTTC
TRBD1 TRBJ1-2 15 TRBV27 - CASSPTGGQIGGYTF TGTGCCAGCAGTCCCACAGGGGGGCAGATCGGTGGCTACACCTTC
- TRBJ1-2 18 TRBV11-2 - CASSLGFAYSGEGYGYTF TGTGCCAGCAGCTTAGGATTTGCCTACTCAGGGGAGGGCTATGGCTACACCTTC
- TRBJ2-7 14 TRBV5-6 - CASKYRDGLYEQYF TGTGCCAGCAAATACCGGGACGGCCTCTACGAGCAGTACTTC
TRBD1 TRBJ1-2 16 TRBV27 - CASRVRRTGGAYGYTF TGTGCCAGCAGGGTAAGGCGAACAGGGGGCGCCTATGGCTACACCTTC
TRBD1 TRBJ1-5 16 TRBV5-1 - CASSLDGRGYGQPQHF TGCGCCAGCAGCTTGGATGGCAGGGGGTATGGTCAGCCCCAGCATTTT
- TRBJ1-1 12 TRBV28 - CASSRQFTEAFF TGTGCCAGCAGTAGACAGTTCACTGAAGCTTTCTTT